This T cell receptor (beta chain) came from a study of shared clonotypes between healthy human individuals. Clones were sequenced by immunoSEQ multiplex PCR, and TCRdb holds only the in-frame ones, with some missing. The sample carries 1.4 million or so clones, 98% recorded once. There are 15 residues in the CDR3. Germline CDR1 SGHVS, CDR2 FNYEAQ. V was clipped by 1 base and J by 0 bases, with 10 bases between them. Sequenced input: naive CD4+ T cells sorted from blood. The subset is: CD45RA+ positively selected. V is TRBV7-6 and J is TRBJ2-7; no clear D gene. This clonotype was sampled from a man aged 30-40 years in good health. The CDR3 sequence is CASSLGRQFSYEQYF. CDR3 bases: TGTGCCAGCAGCTTAGGACGGCAGTTCTCCTACGAGCAGTACTTC.